The 5 T cell receptor beta chains given below trace back to one sample, sequenced in a study of Ad26.COV2.S vaccination and SARS-CoV-2 variants. Assay used: immunoSEQ multiplex PCR; TCRdb lists only in-frame clones, some missing. The sample yields some 350,000 clones, around 90% seen once. Sequencing used peripheral blood, obtained after recovery from COVID-19. The receptors derive from a human donor who had recovered from COVID-19.

The rearrangement joins TRBV2 to TRBJ2-7; D unclear. The V end was cut by 4 bases, the J end by 1 base, with 11 bases between. The CDR3 has 14 amino acids. Germline CDR1 is SNHLY and CDR2 is FYNNEI. In DNA, the CDR3 is TGTGCCAGCAGTGCCCCTACCGGGTCCTACGAGCAGTACTTC. This gives the protein CASSAPTGSYEQYF.

The rearrangement uses TRBV19 and TRBJ2-3; 11 bases line up with TRBD2. The CDR3 covers 15 residues. V dropped 9 bases and J dropped 0; count of bases not matched to a gene: 5. Germline loops: CDR1 LNHDA, CDR2 SQIVND (reference sequence). CDR3 nucleotides: TGTGCCAGCCTGGGACTAGCGGCTAGCACAGATACGCAGTATTTT. This gives the protein CASLGLAASTDTQYF.

The chain joins TRBV7-3 to TRBJ1-2, with a possible D match to TRBD1 (6 bases). This CDR3 has 11 amino acids. Trimming took off 5 bases at V and 7 bases at J, with 8 bases between the two ends. Germline V gives CDR1 SGHTA, CDR2 FQGTGA. Written as DNA, the CDR3 is TGTGCCAGCAGCGGGGGGGCTGGCTACACCTTC. Translation: CASSGGAGYTF.

This chain joins TRBV29-1 and TRBJ1-2; TRBD1 matches 7 bases. The CDR3 contains 13 residues. With V trimmed by 5 bases and J by 4 bases, 7 bases remained unmatched. The V gene's germline CDR1 is SQVTM and CDR2 ANQGSEA. The CDR3 sequence: CSVLTGTAYGYTF. CDR3 DNA: TGCAGCGTTCTTACCGGGACAGCCTATGGCTACACCTTC.

This chain connects TRBV6-5 to TRBJ2-4; a possible D gene is TRBD1 (6 bases). V was shortened by 6 bases and J by 6 bases, with 18 bases between the two germline ends. CDR3 size: 15 residues. Per the germline V gene, CDR1 is MNHEY and CDR2 is SVGAGI. CDR3 in amino acids: CASSPLTGVGNIQYF. In DNA form, the CDR3 reads TGTGCCAGCAGCCCCCTGACAGGAGTCGGAAACATTCAGTACTTC.